Listed here is a single T cell receptor (beta chain). The V gene lost 5 bases and the J gene lost 2 bases, with 12 bases spanning the gap. CDR3 length equals 14 residues. Germline CDR1 and CDR2: SEHNR and FQNEAQ (reference sequence). Assay: immunoSEQ multiplex PCR; the TCRdb copy retains only in-frame clones and omits some. Here the sample spans some 43,000 clones, around 92% being singletons. This entry belongs to a study of T cell changes during pregnancy in multiple sclerosis. The chain combines TRBV7-9 with TRBJ2-5; D gene ambiguous. This sample comprised CD8+ T cells from peripheral blood mononuclear cells, obtained in the third trimester of pregnancy. The receptor's source is a female donor with multiple sclerosis, enrolled in a pregnancy study. CDR3 nucleotides: TGTGCCAGCAGCCTTAGAGGCGTACAAGAGACCCAGTACTTC. It encodes CASSLRGVQETQYF. Using reference TRBV7-9 and TRBJ2-5 for the parts outside the CDR3, the full variable domain is DTGVSQNPRHKITKRGQNVTFRCDPISEHNRLYWYRQTLGQGPEFLTYFQNEAQLEKSRLLSDRFSAERPKGSFSTLEIQRTEQGDSAMYLCASSLRGVQETQYFGPGTRLLVL.